This T cell receptor (beta chain) is drawn from a study of cytomegalovirus exposure and HLA in healthy donors. The germline V gene encodes CDR1 GTSNPN and CDR2 SVGIG (reference sequence). V was cut by 0 bases and J by 2 bases, with 7 bases left in between. This CDR3 contains 13 residues. It was with 60 Vbeta and 13 Jbeta primers that the PCR ran. Here immunoSEQ multiplex PCR was the method, and the copy in TCRdb shows in-frame clones only, minus some. The sample records 55,000 to 80,000 clones, roughly 85% being singletons. V and J are TRBV30 and TRBJ2-5; D is ambiguous. The specimen sequenced was PBMCs. The TCR sequence derives from a female donor in good health and CMV-seronegative. The CDR3 protein is CAWSVRNQETQYF. DNA for the CDR3: TGTGCCTGGAGTGTGCGGAATCAAGAGACCCAGTACTTC.